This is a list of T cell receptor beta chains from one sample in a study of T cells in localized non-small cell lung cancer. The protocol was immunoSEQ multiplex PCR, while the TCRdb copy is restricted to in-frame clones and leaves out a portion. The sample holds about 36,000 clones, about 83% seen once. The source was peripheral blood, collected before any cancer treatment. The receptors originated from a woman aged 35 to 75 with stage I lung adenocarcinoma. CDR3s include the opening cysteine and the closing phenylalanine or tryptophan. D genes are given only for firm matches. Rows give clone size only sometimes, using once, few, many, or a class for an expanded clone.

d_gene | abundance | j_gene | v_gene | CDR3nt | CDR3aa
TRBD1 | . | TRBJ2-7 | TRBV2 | TGTGCCAGCAGTGCCGGGACAGGGAACCACGAGCAGTACTTC | CASSAGTGNHEQYF
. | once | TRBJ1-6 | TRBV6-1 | TGTGCCAGCAGTGAAAGTCGAGTGACCCTCCACTTT | CASSESRVTLHF
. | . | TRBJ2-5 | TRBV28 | TGTGCCAGCAGTCCGTCCGGGACGCAGACGTCGGAGACCCAGTACTTC | CASSPSGTQTSETQYF
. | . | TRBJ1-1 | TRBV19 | TGTGCCAGTAGTATAGATTGGCGTGGCAGGGGTATAACTTTCTTT | CASSIDWRGRGITFF
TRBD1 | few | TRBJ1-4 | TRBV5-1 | TGCGCCAGCAGCTTAGCTTCAGGGGGCTATGAAAAACTGTTTTTT | CASSLASGGYEKLFF
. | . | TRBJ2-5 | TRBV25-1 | TGTGCCAGCAGTGGGTACATTCAAGAGACCCAGTACTTC | CASSGYIQETQYF
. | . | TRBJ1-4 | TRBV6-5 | TGTGCCAGCAGGGCCGGGACTTACAATGAAAAACTGTTTTTT | CASRAGTYNEKLFF
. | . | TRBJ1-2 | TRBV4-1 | TGCGCCAGCAGCCAAGGGGCGGGGCGAGATTATGGCTACACCTTC | CASSQGAGRDYGYTF
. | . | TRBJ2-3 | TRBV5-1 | TGCGCCAGCAGCTACACAGGACTCCTGTCCCATACGCAGTATTTT | CASSYTGLLSHTQYF
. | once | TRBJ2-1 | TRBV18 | TGTGCCAGCTCACCTACGGGCCAGGGGCCTAATGAGCAGTTCTTC | CASSPTGQGPNEQFF
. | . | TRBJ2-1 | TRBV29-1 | TGCAGCGTTCCCGTAGGGGGCTCCTACAATGAGCAGTTCTTC | CSVPVGGSYNEQFF
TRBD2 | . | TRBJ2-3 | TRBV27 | TGTGCCAGCAGTGGGACTAGCGGGGGCACAGATACGCAGTATTTT | CASSGTSGGTDTQYF
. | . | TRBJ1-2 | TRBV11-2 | TGTGCCAGCAGCCCCTCTCCCGGACATAATAACTATGGCTACACCTTC | CASSPSPGHNNYGYTF
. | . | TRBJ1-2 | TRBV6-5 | TGTGCCAGCAGTCCCGTCTGGGGGGCTGAGTATGGCTACACCTTC | CASSPVWGAEYGYTF
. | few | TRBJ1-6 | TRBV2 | TGTGCCAGCACCCCCCAACCTGGCGGGCGGAATTCACCCCTCCACTTT | CASTPQPGGRNSPLHF
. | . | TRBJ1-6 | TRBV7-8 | TGTGCCAGCAGCTTACTTGGACAAGGTTATTCACCCCTCCACTTT | CASSLLGQGYSPLHF
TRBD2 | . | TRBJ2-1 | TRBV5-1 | TGCGCCAGCAAATGGAGCGGGGGGGCCAATGAGCAGTTCTTC | CASKWSGGANEQFF
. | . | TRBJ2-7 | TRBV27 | TGTGCCAGCAGTTTATACGTAGGGAGTTTGGGCTACGAGCAGTACTTC | CASSLYVGSLGYEQYF
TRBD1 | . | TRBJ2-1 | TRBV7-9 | TGTGCCAGCAGGGGACAGGGGAACAATGAGCAGTTCTTC | CASRGQGNNEQFF
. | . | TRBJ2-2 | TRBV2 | TGTGCCAGCAGTCTAGCCGGGGAGCTGTTTTTT | CASSLAGELFF
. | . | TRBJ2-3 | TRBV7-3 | TGTGCCAGCAGGACCCGGGGAAGCACAGATACGCAGTATTTT | CASRTRGSTDTQYF
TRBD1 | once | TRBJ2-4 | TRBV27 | TGTGCCAGCAGTGCACAGGGGCGCCGGAGGCCTACCATTCAGTACTTC | CASSAQGRRRPTIQYF
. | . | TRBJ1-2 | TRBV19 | TGTGCCAGTAGTATGTCCGCAGCAGGGTACGGCTACACCTTC | CASSMSAAGYGYTF
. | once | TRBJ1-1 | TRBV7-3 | TGTGCCAGCAGCTCGGACGGGAACACTGAAGCTTTCTTT | CASSSDGNTEAFF
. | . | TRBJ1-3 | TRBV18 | TGTGCCAGCTCAGAGGCAAATCCCAGCTCTGGAAACACCATATATTTT | CASSEANPSSGNTIYF
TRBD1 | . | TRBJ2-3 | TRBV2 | TGTGCCAGCACTCAAGGGGGCAACACAGATACGCAGTATTTT | CASTQGGNTDTQYF
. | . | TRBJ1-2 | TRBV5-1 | TGCGCCAGCAGCTTGGCCGGTGGTGGCTACACCTTC | CASSLAGGGYTF
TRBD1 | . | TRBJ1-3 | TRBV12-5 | TGTGCTAGTGGTTCCATAAGTAGAGACAGGGATGGAAACACCATATATTTT | CASGSISRDRDGNTIYF